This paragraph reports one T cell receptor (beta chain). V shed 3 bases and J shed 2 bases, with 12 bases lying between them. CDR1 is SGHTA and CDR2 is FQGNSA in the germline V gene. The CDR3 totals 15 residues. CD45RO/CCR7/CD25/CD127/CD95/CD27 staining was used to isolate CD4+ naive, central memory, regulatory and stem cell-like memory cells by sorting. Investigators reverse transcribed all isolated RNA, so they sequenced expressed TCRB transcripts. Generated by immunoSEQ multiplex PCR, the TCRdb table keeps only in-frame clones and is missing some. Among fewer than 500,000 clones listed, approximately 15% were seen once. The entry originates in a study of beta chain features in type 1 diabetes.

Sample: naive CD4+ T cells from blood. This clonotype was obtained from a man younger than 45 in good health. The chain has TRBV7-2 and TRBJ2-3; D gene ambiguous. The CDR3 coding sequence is TGTGCCAGCAGCTTGAGGACCCCTCCCACAGATACGCAGTATTTT. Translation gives CASSLRTPPTDTQYF. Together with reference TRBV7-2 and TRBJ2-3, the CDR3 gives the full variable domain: GAGVSQSPSNKVTEKGKDVELRCDPISGHTALYWYRQSLGQGLEFLIYFQGNSAPDKSGLPSDRFSAERTGGSVSTLTIQRTQQEDSAVYLCASSLRTPPTDTQYFGPGTRLTVL.